The clone carrying this T cell receptor beta chain was detected only a few times. The antigen is unknown. The data originate from a study of beta chain features in type 1 diabetes. Study findings and constraints: A pattern of fewer insertions and more deletions at VDJ junctions was seen in type 1 diabetes patients. Patients showed naive, central memory and Treg TCRB repertoires that appeared more similar than those of healthy donors. For Type 1 diabetes patients, all four CD4+ subsets carried TCRB CDR3s that were moderately but significantly shorter.

Reverse transcribing all isolated RNA meant expressed TCRB transcripts were sequenced. The method was immunoSEQ multiplex PCR; TCRdb's version includes in-frame clones alone and lacks a portion of them. The sample lists 300,000 to 350,000 clones; about 13% were seen once. Germline lookup yields CDR1 SGHRS and CDR2 YFSETQ. CDR3 length: 14 residues. The V end lost 4 bases, the J end lost 0 bases, and 8 bases lay between the germline ends. The V call is TRBV5-1, the J call TRBJ2-4; no firm D call. The clonotype comes from a woman aged 18-29 years with type 1 diabetes. Sample: naive CD4+ T cells from blood. CDR3 DNA: TGCGCCAGCAGCCGTTGGCTAGCCAAAAACATTCAGTACTTC. Translating gives CASSRWLAKNIQYF.